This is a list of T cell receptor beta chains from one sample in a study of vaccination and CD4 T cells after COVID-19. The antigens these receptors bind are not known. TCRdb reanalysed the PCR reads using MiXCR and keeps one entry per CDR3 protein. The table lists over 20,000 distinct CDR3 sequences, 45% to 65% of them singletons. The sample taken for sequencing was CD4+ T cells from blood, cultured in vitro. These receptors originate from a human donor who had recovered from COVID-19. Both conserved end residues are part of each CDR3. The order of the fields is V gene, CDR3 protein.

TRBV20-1,CSARDNQAYGYEQYF
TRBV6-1,CASSQGLWQPQHF
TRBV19,CASKGGRNTGELFF
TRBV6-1,CASSESPYPGQSPLHF
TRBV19,CASSRPGRSSYEQYF
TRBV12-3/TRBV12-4,CASSLASNQPRHF
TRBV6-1,CASRERGQRGEKLFF
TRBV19,CASRGTGGGREQYF
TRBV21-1,CASSTPDRRGNEPQHF
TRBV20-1,CSAPGLGGNQPQHF
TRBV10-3,CATTAGGGSNQPQHF
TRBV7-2,CASRSGSLSPDTQYF
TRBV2,CASSERSRVGTGELFF
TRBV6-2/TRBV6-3,CASSYGTGNGRTGELFF
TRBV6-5,CASSYSTGQGKNEQYF
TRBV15,CATSRDLMYPAGYTGELFF
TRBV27,CATRNGPGNQPQHF
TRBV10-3,CAISEPPNTDTQYF
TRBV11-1,CASSFRQGSGGAFF
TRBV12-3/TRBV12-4,CASTGGRLADTGELFF
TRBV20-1,CSARRQAPSYNSPLHF
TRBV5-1,CASNPQGSSYEQYF
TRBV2,CASSVRAAREYF
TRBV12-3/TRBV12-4,CASSSGQGKLFF
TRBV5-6,CASSLVTGDGYTF
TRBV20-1,CSARDSRGSTDTQYF
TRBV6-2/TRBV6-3,CASSYVALNTEAFF
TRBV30,CACRLAGGETQYF
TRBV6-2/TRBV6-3,CASSPPGQGYNEQFF
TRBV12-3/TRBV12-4,CASRRSGNTIYF
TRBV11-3,CASSSPYYEQYF
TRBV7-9,CASPLGEQFF
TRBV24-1,CATSDPRPGSRDGYTF
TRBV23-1,CASSQSLFFLDPRMTTFF
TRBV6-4,CASSLAGFTDTQYF
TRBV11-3,CASSLDGNRARPQHF
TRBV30,CAWSHPVRQVGRVTEAFF
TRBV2,CASSATSGSIGELFF
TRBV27,CASSSPFLNTEAFF
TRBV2,CASRMGQGETQYF
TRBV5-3,CARSLCQGGGYTF
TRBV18,CASSPTGQGDQPQHF
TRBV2,CASSGTALKNIQYF
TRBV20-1,CSAQTGRGANEKLFF
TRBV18,CASSRTSGNTDTQYF
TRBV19,CASSPGSGNTEAFF
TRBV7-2,CASSLVGHNEQFF
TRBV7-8,CASSRTVDQPQHF
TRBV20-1,CSAGARLETQYF
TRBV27,CASSWDWYNEQFF